This T cell receptor (beta chain) was identified in a study of blood T cells in healthy people across ages. Findings and caveats of the study: Changes seen in expanded clonotypes were possibly confounded by donor CMV status left unknown. More naive CD4+ cells and higher diversity marked long-lived donors relative to aged donors.

Germline-derived CDR1 and CDR2 are SGHRS and YFSETQ. V dropped 3 bases and J dropped 1 base, with 13 bases sitting between them. This CDR3 comprises 15 residues. Next came a second PCR, run for about 7 to 12 cycles, which used a sample-barcoded 5' primer along with a J-beta primer mix. Every sample gave at least 2.5 million paired-end reads containing CDR3. Each CDR3 protein gets one entry after TCRdb re-called the 5' RACE reads with MiXCR. The sample records roughly 830,000 distinct CDR3 sequences, approximately 65% being singletons. This clonotype was seen more than once but under ten times. The antigen is unknown.

The chain is built from TRBV5-1 and TRBJ1-1; no clear D. The sequenced sample consisted of blood. This receptor was obtained from a man aged 25-45 years in good health. The CDR3 sequence: CASSSWDLSNTEAFF. CDR3 nucleotides: TGCGCCAGCAGCTCCTGGGATCTGTCGAACACTGAAGCTTTCTTT.